The 31 T cell receptor beta chains listed next were all sequenced from one sample in a study of T-cell memory formation after mild COVID-19. Via MiXCR, TCRdb re-called the 5' RACE reads, giving one row per CDR3 protein. The repertoire holds some 210,000 distinct CDR3 sequences, 18% seen once, with roughly 2.3% in the top ten. Sequencing input: PBMCs or a T cell subset sorted from them (not recorded which). The receptors were gathered from an adult woman who had mild COVID-19 (a few samples of this study predate the infection). Cell type and time point are not known.

The V and J genes are TRBV5-4 and TRBJ2-5; 11 bases map to TRBD2. The V and J ends lost 0 bases and 6 bases, in that order; junction bases with no gene match: 7. In germline, CDR1 is SGHNT, CDR2 YYREEE (reference sequence). This CDR3 is built from 16 residues. CDR3 coding DNA: TGTGCCAGCAGCTTGGAACTAGCGGGGGTGTTGAAGACCCAGTACTTC. Its translation: CASSLELAGVLKTQYF.

There are many counts of this clonotype. V gene TRBV5-1 combines with J gene TRBJ1-3; D may be TRBD1 (6 bases). Trimming removed 4 bases at V and 4 bases at J, with 18 bases between. Germline V gives CDR1 SGHRS, CDR2 YFSETQ. The length of the CDR3 is 16 residues. The CDR3 loop reads CASSRTPGAHGNTIYF. CDR3 bases: TGCGCCAGCAGCCGCACCCCGGGGGCGCACGGAAACACCATATATTTT.

V gene TRBV7-2 combines with J gene TRBJ1-1, with no clear D. Germline assignment: CDR1 SGHTA and CDR2 FQGNSA. The V end was cut by 1 base, the J end by 3 bases, with 9 bases between. The CDR3 sequence is 14 residues long. This chain's CDR3 is CASSLGKLDTEAFF. CDR3 in DNA: TGTGCCAGCAGCTTAGGAAAGCTAGACACTGAAGCTTTCTTT.

The V gene is TRBV30, the J gene TRBJ2-5, with D possibly matching TRBD2 (5 bases). Trimming removed 4 bases from V and 3 bases from J, with 9 bases in between. Germline V gene sequence: CDR1 GTSNPN, CDR2 SVGIG (reference sequence). The CDR3 has 12 amino acids. CDR3: CAWNSGKETQYF. The CDR3 nucleotides read TGTGCCTGGAACTCGGGGAAAGAGACCCAGTACTTC.

This chain uses TRBV5-1 with TRBJ2-7; the match to TRBD1 covers 8 bases. V dropped 3 bases and J dropped 6; count of bases not matched to a gene: 8. CDR1 and CDR2 (germline): SGHRS, YFSETQ. CDR3 length: 14 residues. The CDR3 here is CASSWDIQGGEQYF. The CDR3 nucleotides are TGCGCCAGCAGCTGGGATATACAGGGGGGCGAGCAGTACTTC.

The V and J genes are TRBV29-1 and TRBJ1-5, with D maybe TRBD1 (5 bases). With 7 bases removed from V and 4 bases from J, the gap between germline ends came to 17 bases. This CDR3 contains 14 residues. CDR1 SQVTM and CDR2 ANQGSEA come from the germline V gene. This chain's CDR3 is CSAAGGQGNQPQHF. For the CDR3, the DNA is TGCAGCGCCGCGGGGGGTCAGGGTAATCAGCCCCAGCATTTT.

The table lists this clonotype with a few counts. The chain combines TRBV10-3 with TRBJ1-1, with D uncertain. Trimming stripped 6 bases from V and 6 bases from J, with 11 bases between. The length of the CDR3 is 12 residues. Germline CDR1 ENHRY, CDR2 SYGVKD. CDR3: CAIRQEVAEAFF. The CDR3 region has the DNA TGTGCCATCAGGCAGGAGGTCGCTGAAGCTTTCTTT.

The chain is built from TRBV7-2 and TRBJ2-3; 8 bases match TRBD2. Germline V gene data show CDR1 as SGHTA and CDR2 as FQGNSA. V gave up 7 bases and J gave up 6 bases; unmatched junction bases: 9. This CDR3 region has 14 residues. The CDR3 loop is CASTQGRGADTQYF. In nucleotides, the CDR3 is TGTGCCAGCACCCAGGGGCGGGGGGCGGATACGCAGTATTTT.

This clonotype was seen a handful of times. V is TRBV6-6 and J is TRBJ2-3, with D perhaps matching TRBD1 (6 bases). Trimming cost V 7 bases and J 3 bases, with 20 bases left between them. CDR1 MNHNY and CDR2 SVGAGI come from the germline V gene (reference sequence). The CDR3 has 16 amino acids. The CDR3 is CASKNQAGARTDTQYF. The CDR3 region has the DNA TGTGCCAGCAAAAACCAGGCAGGGGCTCGGACAGATACGCAGTATTTT.

This clonotype was picked up many times. The chain recombines TRBV5-1 with TRBJ2-3, with D perhaps given as TRBD1 or TRBD2 (5 bases each). This CDR3 comprises 14 residues. Trimming cost V 5 bases and J 5 bases, with 15 bases left between them. The germline gives CDR1 SGHRS, CDR2 YFSETQ. This chain's CDR3 is CASSDIRDGDTQYF. The CDR3 nucleotides are TGCGCCAGCAGTGACATCCGGGACGGAGATACGCAGTATTTT. Full variable domain (rest looked up from reference TRBV5-1 and TRBJ2-3): KAGVTQTPRYLIKTRGQQVTLSCSPISGHRSVSWYQQTPGQGLQFLFEYFSETQRNKGNFPGRFSGRQFSNSRSEMNVSTLELGDSALYLCASSDIRDGDTQYFGPGTRLTVL.

The chain has TRBV7-9 and TRBJ2-1; tentatively, D is TRBD2 (5 bases). This CDR3 is built from 15 residues. The germline V and J ends were trimmed by 5 bases and 10 bases, with 21 bases remaining between them. From germline, CDR1 is SEHNR and CDR2 FQNEAQ (reference sequence). CDR3 residues: CASSEIAGALREQFF. The CDR3 DNA is TGTGCCAGCAGCGAGATTGCGGGCGCGCTCCGGGAGCAGTTCTTC.

This clonotype came up a few times. The V call is TRBV5-1, the J call TRBJ1-2; D is possibly TRBD1 (6 bases). V was pared by 4 bases and J by 4 bases, with 11 bases between. This CDR3 comprises 13 residues. Germline V lookup: CDR1 SGHRS, CDR2 YFSETQ. Here the CDR3 reads CASSPGGGYGYTF. The CDR3 DNA follows: TGCGCCAGCAGCCCTGGAGGGGGCTATGGCTACACCTTC. The whole variable domain, remainder taken from reference TRBV5-1 and TRBJ1-2, is KAGVTQTPRYLIKTRGQQVTLSCSPISGHRSVSWYQQTPGQGLQFLFEYFSETQRNKGNFPGRFSGRQFSNSRSEMNVSTLELGDSALYLCASSPGGGYGYTFGSGTRLTVV.

This clonotype was seen a handful of times. The genes are TRBV29-1 and TRBJ2-1; no firm D call. Germline lookup yields CDR1 SQVTM and CDR2 ANQGSEA. With 2 bases removed from V and 7 bases from J, the gap between germline ends came to 15 bases. The CDR3 length is 14 residues. The CDR3 is CSVERPPRLNEQFF. The DNA of the CDR3 is TGCAGCGTTGAACGACCTCCCCGCCTTAATGAGCAGTTCTTC.

This clonotype was counted at least ten times. The chain combines TRBV7-3 with TRBJ2-3; TRBD1 aligns across 9 bases. CDR3 length: 13 residues. Germline loops: CDR1 SGHTA, CDR2 FQGTGA. The junction had 5 bases not matched to a gene; V was cut back by 0 bases and J by 13 bases. The CDR3 here is CASSLTAGQGEYF. The CDR3 nucleotides read TGTGCCAGCAGCTTAACGGCGGGACAGGGCGAGTATTTT.

This clonotype came up a few times. The chain is built from TRBV24-1 and TRBJ1-4; 8 bases agree with TRBD1. Germline V gene sequence: CDR1 KGHDR, CDR2 SFDVKD. The CDR3 has 15 residues. The junction had 8 bases not matched to a gene; V was cut back by 4 bases and J by 8 bases. DNA for the CDR3: TGTGCCACCAGTGACTCGGGACAGGTCAACGAAAAACTGTTTTTT. This codes for CATSDSGQVNEKLFF.

This clonotype occurred a few times. This chain's CDR3 is CASSSRGGPNYNEQFF. CDR3 nucleotide sequence: TGCGCCAGCAGCTCCAGGGGGGGCCCGAACTACAATGAGCAGTTCTTC. This sequence joins TRBV5-1 and TRBJ2-1; the D call may be TRBD1 or TRBD2 (7 bases each). The germline V and J ends were trimmed by 3 bases and 3 bases, with 16 bases remaining between them. The CDR3 is 16 residues long. Germline V gene lookup returns CDR1 SGHRS and CDR2 YFSETQ. The full variable domain, in which reference TRBV5-1 and TRBJ2-1 provide the parts outside the CDR3, is KAGVTQTPRYLIKTRGQQVTLSCSPISGHRSVSWYQQTPGQGLQFLFEYFSETQRNKGNFPGRFSGRQFSNSRSEMNVSTLELGDSALYLCASSSRGGPNYNEQFFGPGTRLTVL.

This chain links TRBV7-9 with TRBJ2-5; D is perhaps TRBD1 (6 bases). Deletions cut 5 bases from V and 1 base from J, with 14 bases between. The CDR3 is made up of 15 amino acids. The germline CDR1 and CDR2 sequences are SEHNR and FQNEAQ (reference sequence). The CDR3 here is CASSPQGGIQETQYF. CDR3 nucleotide sequence: TGTGCCAGCAGCCCTCAAGGGGGAATCCAAGAGACCCAGTACTTC.

The CDR3 sequence: CSAGGWGSRSSYNEQFF. The CDR3 DNA follows: TGCAGTGCTGGAGGTTGGGGGAGCCGCTCCTCCTACAATGAGCAGTTCTTC. V and J are TRBV20-1 and TRBJ2-1; D tentatively fits TRBD1 or TRBD2 (5 bases each). Per germline, CDR1 DFQATT and CDR2 SNEGSKA (reference sequence). V lost 5 bases, J lost 0 bases, and 20 bases lay in between. The CDR3 contains 17 residues.

The chain has TRBV7-2 and TRBJ1-1, with D possibly being TRBD1 (5 bases). Germline CDR1 reads SGHTA; CDR2 reads FQGNSA. The V and J ends lost 1 base and 6 bases respectively, with 12 bases between them. The CDR3 runs 14 residues. The CDR3 sequence: CASSLVVPGAEAFF. The CDR3 coding sequence is TGTGCCAGCAGCTTAGTAGTGCCGGGGGCTGAAGCTTTCTTT.

The chain has TRBV28 and TRBJ2-1, with 7 bases matching TRBD2. Losses at the gene ends were 6 bases for V and 1 base for J; bases not matched to a gene: 9. Germline CDR1 MDHEN, CDR2 SYDVKM. This CDR3 comprises 16 residues. The CDR3 region has the DNA TGTGCCAGCAGCTCATGGGCTAGCGGATCCTACAATGAGCAGTTCTTC. Translation: CASSSWASGSYNEQFF.

This clonotype was observed a few times. The rearrangement links TRBV2 to TRBJ1-3; D remains ambiguous. This CDR3 spans 15 amino acids. Germline V lookup: CDR1 SNHLY, CDR2 FYNNEI. V lost 4 bases to trimming and J lost 0 bases, with 10 bases between them. The CDR3: CASSAPGISGNTIYF. As DNA, the CDR3 is TGTGCCAGCAGTGCTCCGGGGATCTCTGGAAACACCATATATTTT.

This clonotype has only a few counts. This chain connects TRBV4-1 to TRBJ2-1, with D possibly being TRBD2 (6 bases). Germline CDR1 reads MGHRA; CDR2 reads YSYEKL. Trimming took off 4 bases at V and 9 bases at J, with 16 bases between the two ends. This CDR3 is 14 amino acids long. CDR3 protein: CASSLNVEGFEQFF. CDR3 coding DNA: TGCGCCAGCAGCCTGAATGTGGAGGGGTTTGAGCAGTTCTTC.

This chain links TRBV24-1 with TRBJ2-3; 8 positions match TRBD1. The CDR3 sequence is 18 residues long. CDR1 KGHDR and CDR2 SFDVKD come from the germline V gene. The trim removed 0 bases at V and 0 bases at J, leaving 7 bases unmatched. The CDR3 DNA follows: TGTGCCACCAGTGATTTGGGGGACAGGCCCTTGAGCACAGATACGCAGTATTTT. Translated, it gives CATSDLGDRPLSTDTQYF.

In this sample, this clonotype turned up many times. The chain has TRBV20-1 and TRBJ2-4, with 11 positions matching TRBD2. The junction had 6 bases not matched to a gene; V was cut back by 0 bases and J by 8 bases. The germline gives CDR1 DFQATT, CDR2 SNEGSKA (reference sequence). CDR3 length: 15 amino acids. CDR3 DNA: TGCAGTGCTAGAGATCGAACTAGCGGGGGAGACATTCAGTACTTC. Translating gives CSARDRTSGGDIQYF.

This clonotype has just a few counts. The chain recombines TRBV6-5 with TRBJ2-1; D not certain. The CDR3 extends over 16 amino acids. The ends were cut back, 4 bases at V and 2 bases at J, with 15 bases in the middle. CDR1 and CDR2 (germline): MNHEY, SVGAGI. The CDR3 region has the DNA TGTGCCAGCAGTTTACGGGCAGCCTCCCCCTACAATGAGCAGTTCTTC. Protein product: CASSLRAASPYNEQFF.

V gene TRBV11-2 combines with J gene TRBJ1-6, with TRBD1 as a possible D gene (6 bases). Trimming removed 0 bases from V and 7 bases from J, with 10 bases in between. CDR3 length: 15 residues. Germline V gives CDR1 SGHAT, CDR2 FQNNGV. The DNA for the CDR3 is TGTGCCAGCAGCTTAGAGTCGGGGGCAAATTCACCCCTCCACTTT. Its translation: CASSLESGANSPLHF.

This chain uses TRBV7-9 with TRBJ1-1; the match to TRBD1 covers 7 bases. The CDR3 totals 15 residues. Trimming cost V 5 bases and J 3 bases; bases outside gene matches: 9. Per germline, CDR1 SEHNR and CDR2 FQNEAQ (reference sequence). Here the CDR3 reads CASSPRQGWDTEAFF. Here the CDR3 DNA reads TGTGCCAGCAGCCCTAGACAGGGATGGGACACTGAAGCTTTCTTT.

The gene calls are TRBV18 and TRBJ1-2; 7 bases match TRBD1. V lost 4 bases to trimming and J lost 7 bases; unmatched junction nucleotides: 9. Germline V gives CDR1 KGHSH, CDR2 LQKENI. This CDR3 spans 14 amino acids. In DNA form, the CDR3 reads TGTGCCAGCTCACTCTCCGGGACAGAGGGTGGCTACACCTTC. Translated: CASSLSGTEGGYTF.

This clonotype was seen ten or more times. The chain recombines TRBV11-3 with TRBJ2-7; D gene uncertain. V dropped 5 bases and J dropped 4 bases, with 6 bases sitting between them. CDR3 size: 11 residues. Germline-derived CDR1 and CDR2 are SGHNT and YENEEA. CDR3 in amino acids: CASSRAYEQYF. CDR3 sequence (DNA): TGTGCCAGCAGCCGAGCATACGAGCAGTACTTC.

This clonotype was detected only a few times. CDR3 loop: CASSLIRTGAGELFF. CDR3 coding DNA: TGTGCCAGCAGCTTAATCCGCACAGGGGCCGGGGAGCTGTTTTTT. This chain connects TRBV7-3 to TRBJ2-2; 7 nucleotides align to TRBD1. Germline CDR1 reads SGHTA; CDR2 reads FQGTGA. The CDR3 consists of 15 residues. After removal of 1 base from V and 6 bases from J, the junction contained 5 bases not matched to a gene.

The sample holds a few counts of this clonotype. This rearrangement joins TRBV6-6 to TRBJ1-2, with D possibly matching TRBD1 (6 bases). The V gene lost 5 bases and the J gene lost 8 bases, with 18 bases spanning the gap. This CDR3 contains 14 residues. Germline CDR1 reads MNHNY; CDR2 reads SVGAGI (reference sequence). The CDR3 DNA sequence: TGTGCCAGCAGTACCACGGACAGTTGGGGCGGCTACACCTTC. Protein sequence: CASSTTDSWGGYTF.